Presented here are 17 T cell receptor beta chains from one specimen sequenced in a study of beta chain features in type 1 diabetes. Expressed TCRB transcripts were sequenced because the entire RNA isolate underwent reverse transcription. Libraries were prepared by immunoSEQ multiplex PCR; TCRdb keeps only in-frame clonotypes and omits some of them. The sample contains 200,000 to 250,000 clones, 9.6% of which appear only once. The sequencing input was naive CD4+ T cells from blood. The origin of the receptors is a woman younger than 35 in good health.

The chain has TRBV19 and TRBJ2-7; 7 nucleotides agree with TRBD1. V trimming: 4 bases; J trimming: 3 bases; junction bases outside the gene matches: 3. Germline CDR1 and CDR2: LNHDA and SQIVND (reference sequence). The CDR3 totals 13 residues. CDR3 loop: CASSRTGNYEQYF. CDR3 nucleotide sequence: TGTGCCAGTAGTAGGACAGGAAACTACGAGCAGTACTTC.

The chain carries TRBV19 and TRBJ1-1; TRBD1 aligns across 8 bases. This CDR3 is built from 14 residues. V gave up 3 bases and J gave up 4 bases; unmatched junction bases: 4. CDR1 and CDR2 (germline): LNHDA, SQIVND (reference sequence). CDR3 coding DNA: TGTGCCAGTAGTATCAGGGACAGGCCCACTGAAGCTTTCTTT. It yields the protein CASSIRDRPTEAFF.

This clone was seen only a few times. The rearrangement links TRBV9 to TRBJ2-2; the D is unclear. Germline V gives CDR1 SGDLS, CDR2 YYNGEE. The CDR3 totals 16 residues. V lost 0 bases and J lost 0, with 9 bases in between. The CDR3 region is CASSVATLTNTGELFF. The CDR3 coding sequence is TGTGCCAGCAGCGTAGCTACTTTGACGAACACCGGGGAGCTGTTTTTT.

This clone was seen a few times. This chain joins TRBV18 and TRBJ1-4; D possibly corresponds to TRBD1 (6 bases). From germline, CDR1 is KGHSH and CDR2 LQKENI. The V end lost 3 bases, the J end lost 5 bases, and 13 bases lay between the germline ends. The length of the CDR3 is 15 residues. The CDR3 bases are TGTGCCAGCTCACCGCGGACAGAGCGAAATGAAAAACTGTTTTTT. Protein: CASSPRTERNEKLFF.

This clone has more than one count but fewer than ten. The chain uses TRBV7-2 and TRBJ1-1; TRBD1 might be the D (5 bases). Trimming cost V 1 base and J 1 base, with 13 bases left between them. Germline CDR1 is SGHTA and CDR2 is FQGNSA. This CDR3 is 16 amino acids long. The CDR3 sequence: CASSLGAVQGNTEAFF. The CDR3 DNA is TGTGCCAGCAGCTTAGGGGCGGTGCAGGGGAACACTGAAGCTTTCTTT.

A remark on this clone: Relative to the germline gene, one junction end is altered; a read error may explain this. This chain links TRBV25-1 with TRBJ2-5, with TRBD2 as a possible D gene (6 bases). The CDR3 has 14 residues. The V gene's germline CDR1 is MGHDK and CDR2 SYGVNS. CDR3 sequence: CATSQAGVLETQYF. For the CDR3, the DNA is TGTGCCACCAGTCAAGCGGGCGTATTGGAGACCCAGTACTTC.

V and J are TRBV5-4 and TRBJ2-1, with 11 bases aligning to TRBD2. With V trimmed by 4 bases and J by 3 bases, 6 bases remained unmatched. This CDR3 has 16 residues. Germline lookup yields CDR1 SGHNT and CDR2 YYREEE (reference sequence). The CDR3 is CASSLTGTSGYNEQFF. CDR3 bases: TGTGCCAGCAGCCTTACCGGGACTAGCGGCTACAATGAGCAGTTCTTC.

The chain's CDR3 is CATLSRRRGNYGYTF. As DNA, the CDR3 is TGTGCCACCCTATCCCGTCGAAGGGGGAACTATGGCTACACCTTC. The V gene is TRBV15, the J gene TRBJ1-2; possible D gene TRBD1, 6 bases. Trimming removed 8 bases at V and 2 bases at J, with 18 bases between. CDR3 length: 15 residues. From germline, CDR1 is LNHNV and CDR2 YYDKDF (reference sequence). Full variable domain (missing parts from reference TRBV15 and TRBJ1-2): DAMVIQNPRYQVTQFGKPVTLSCSQTLNHNVMYWYQQKSSQAPKLLFHYYDKDFNNEADTPDNFQSRRPNTSFCFLDIRSPGLGDTAMYLCATLSRRRGNYGYTFGSGTRLTVV.

The J gene is TRBJ2-5, the V gene TRBV5-8, with D tentatively TRBD2 (5 bases). This CDR3 has 14 residues. Germline values: CDR1 SGHTS, CDR2 YDEGEE. Between the trimmed V and J ends, which lost 1 base and 5 bases, there was a span of 12 bases. In nucleotides, the CDR3 is TGTGCCAGCAGCTTGTATCGGGGTCAGGAGACCCAGTACTTC. This sequence encodes CASSLYRGQETQYF.

This clone was observed a few times. V and J are TRBV29-1 and TRBJ1-4; no reliable D call. Trimming removed 4 bases at V and 8 bases at J, with 17 bases between. Germline assignment: CDR1 SQVTM and CDR2 ANQGSEA. This CDR3 spans 14 amino acids. CDR3 bases: TGCAGCGTTGCGCGGGTGGCAGGCGCCGAAAAACTGTTTTTT. It encodes CSVARVAGAEKLFF.

This clone was found many times. The chain employs TRBV7-2 and TRBJ2-5, with D perhaps TRBD2 (5 bases). Trimming pared 1 base from V and 6 bases from J, leaving 12 bases between. The germline gives CDR1 SGHTA, CDR2 FQGNSA. The length of the CDR3 is 14 residues. The CDR3 sequence: CASSLESSGKTQYF. As DNA, the CDR3 is TGTGCCAGCAGCTTAGAATCCAGCGGAAAGACCCAGTACTTC.

This chain connects TRBV30 to TRBJ1-2; 8 nucleotides line up with TRBD1. Per germline, CDR1 GTSNPN and CDR2 SVGIG (reference sequence). The CDR3 sequence is 15 residues long. V shed 0 bases and J 4 bases; nucleotides not matched to a gene: 7. The CDR3 DNA reads TGTGCCTGGAGTGTACCCCGCAGGGGGCTCTATGGCTACACCTTC. Protein sequence: CAWSVPRRGLYGYTF. Variable domain in full (rest from reference TRBV30 and TRBJ1-2): SQTIHQWPATLVQPVGSPLSLECTVEGTSNPNLYWYRQAAGRGLQLLFYSVGIGQISSEVPQNLSASRPQDRQFILSSKKLLLSDSGFYLCAWSVPRRGLYGYTFGSGTRLTVV.

This chain links TRBV19 with TRBJ1-1; 7 bases agree with TRBD1. This CDR3 contains 14 residues. Germline-derived CDR1 and CDR2 are LNHDA and SQIVND (reference sequence). V shed 5 bases, J shed 5 bases, and the junction held 8 bases outside the gene matches. CDR3 DNA sequence: TGTGCCAGTAGTTCGTACAGGGGTGGAACTGAAGCTTTCTTT. It is translated as CASSSYRGGTEAFF.

The genes are TRBV5-5 and TRBJ2-7; 9 bases map to TRBD1. Germline V gene sequence: CDR1 SGHKS, CDR2 YYEKEE (reference sequence). V lost 5 bases to trimming and J lost 6 bases; unmatched junction nucleotides: 3. The CDR3 spans 12 residues. In DNA form, the CDR3 reads TGTGCCAGCAGATTGACAGGGGGCGAGCAGTACTTC. Residues: CASRLTGGEQYF.

The table lists this clone with a few counts. The chain recombines TRBV29-1 with TRBJ2-1, with 9 positions matching TRBD2. V gave up 4 bases and J gave up 3 bases; unmatched junction bases: 7. CDR1 SQVTM and CDR2 ANQGSEA come from the germline V gene. The CDR3 consists of 15 residues. Written as DNA, the CDR3 is TGCAGCGTTGGGGGGGCTAGCGGGGACTACAATGAGCAGTTCTTC. Its translation: CSVGGASGDYNEQFF.

This clone was seen a handful of times. The chain uses TRBV6-5 and TRBJ2-1, with TRBD1 matching over 9 bases. Germline lookup yields CDR1 MNHEY and CDR2 SVGAGI. The CDR3 is 14 amino acids. With V trimmed by 5 bases and J by 4 bases, 3 bases remained unmatched. The CDR3 DNA is TGTGCCAGCAGTGGGACAGGGACTTACAATGAGCAGTTCTTC. This gives the protein CASSGTGTYNEQFF.

This clone was seen more than once but under ten times. The chain combines TRBV5-4 with TRBJ2-3; D may be TRBD2 (6 bases). Trimming removed 2 bases at V and 11 bases at J, with 12 bases between. CDR3 length: 12 amino acids. From germline, CDR1 is SGHNT and CDR2 YYREEE (reference sequence). The CDR3 loop is CASSFWGDVQYF. The CDR3 coding sequence is TGTGCCAGCAGCTTTTGGGGGGACGTGCAGTATTTT.